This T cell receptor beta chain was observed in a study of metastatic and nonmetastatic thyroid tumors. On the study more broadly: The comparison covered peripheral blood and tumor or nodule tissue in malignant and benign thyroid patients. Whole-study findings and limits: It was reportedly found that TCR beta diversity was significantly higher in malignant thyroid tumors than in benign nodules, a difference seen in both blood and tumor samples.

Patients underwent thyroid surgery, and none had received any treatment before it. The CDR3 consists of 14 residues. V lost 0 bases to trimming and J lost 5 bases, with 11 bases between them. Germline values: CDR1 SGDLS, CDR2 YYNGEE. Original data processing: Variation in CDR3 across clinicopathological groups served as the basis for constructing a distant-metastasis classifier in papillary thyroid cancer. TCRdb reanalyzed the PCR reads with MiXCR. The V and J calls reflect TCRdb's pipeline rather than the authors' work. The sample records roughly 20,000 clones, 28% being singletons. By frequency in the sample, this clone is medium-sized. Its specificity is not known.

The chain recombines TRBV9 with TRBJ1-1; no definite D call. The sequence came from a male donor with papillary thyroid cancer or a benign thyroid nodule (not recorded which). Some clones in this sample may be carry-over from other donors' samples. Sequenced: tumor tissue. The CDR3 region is CASSVAEVGTEAFF. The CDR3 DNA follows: TGTGCCAGCAGCGTAGCGGAGGTTGGGACTGAAGCTTTCTTT.